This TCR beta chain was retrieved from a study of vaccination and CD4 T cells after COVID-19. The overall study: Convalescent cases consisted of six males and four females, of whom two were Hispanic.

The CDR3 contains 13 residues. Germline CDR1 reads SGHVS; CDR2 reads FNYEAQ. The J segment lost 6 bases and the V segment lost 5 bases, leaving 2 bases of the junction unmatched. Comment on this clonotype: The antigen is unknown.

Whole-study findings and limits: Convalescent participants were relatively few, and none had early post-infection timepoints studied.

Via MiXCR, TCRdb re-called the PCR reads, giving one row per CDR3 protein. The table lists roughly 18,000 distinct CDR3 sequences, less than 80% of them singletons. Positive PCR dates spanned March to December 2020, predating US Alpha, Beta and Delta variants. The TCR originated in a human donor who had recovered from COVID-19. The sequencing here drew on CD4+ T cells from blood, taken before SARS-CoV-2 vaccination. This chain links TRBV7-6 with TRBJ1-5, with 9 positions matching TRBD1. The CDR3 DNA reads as TGTGCCAGCAGCCCGGACAGGGGTCAGCCCCAGCATTTT. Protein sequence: CASSPDRGQPQHF.